This T cell receptor (beta chain) was sequenced for a study of shared clonotypes between healthy human individuals. The CDR3 extends over 15 amino acids. Trimming removed 1 base from V and 8 bases from J, with 15 bases in between. Germline CDR1 is SEHNR and CDR2 is FQNEAQ (reference sequence). The naive CD8 fraction comprised CD45RO-negative cells positively selected for CCR7 and excluded terminally differentiated effector memory CD45RA+ cells. The donors, all of them Caucasian adults, lived in Nashville, Tennessee. The data were produced by immunoSEQ multiplex PCR, yet TCRdb's version contains in-frame clones alone and is incomplete. The sample lists about 750,000 clones; 90% to 95% were seen once.

This TCR derives from a man younger than 40 in good health. V gene TRBV7-9 combines with J gene TRBJ2-1; D may match TRBD1 or TRBD2 (6 bases each). Sequenced material: naive CD8+ T cells sorted from blood. The CDR3: CASSLGSGGGHEQFF. Here the CDR3 DNA reads TGTGCCAGCAGCTTAGGGTCCGGGGGCGGCCATGAGCAGTTCTTC.